This T cell receptor (beta chain) was found in a study of blood T cell repertoires in COVID-19. Study overall: Collection of acute and convalescent COVID-19 samples took place in the United States, Italy and Spain.

V was pared by 2 bases and J by 3 bases, with 8 bases between. Germline-derived CDR1 and CDR2 are LNHDA and SQIVND (reference sequence). This CDR3 contains 13 residues. Authors' methods: Estimates of nucleated cell counts were drawn from the amplification of reference gene primers. Assay used: immunoSEQ multiplex PCR; TCRdb lists only in-frame clones, some missing. V, J and clone size derive from that table, while D and trimming were established from the DNA sequence. Of fewer than 300,000 clones in the sample, 75% to 90% were seen once. The sequenced material came from peripheral blood. This chain joins TRBV19 and TRBJ2-7; TRBD2 might be the D (6 bases). The sequence derives from a woman aged 45-65 years with COVID-19, enrolled during active disease. CDR3 in amino acids: CASSITSFYEQYF. The DNA for the CDR3 is TGTGCCAGTAGTATAACTAGCTTCTACGAGCAGTACTTC.